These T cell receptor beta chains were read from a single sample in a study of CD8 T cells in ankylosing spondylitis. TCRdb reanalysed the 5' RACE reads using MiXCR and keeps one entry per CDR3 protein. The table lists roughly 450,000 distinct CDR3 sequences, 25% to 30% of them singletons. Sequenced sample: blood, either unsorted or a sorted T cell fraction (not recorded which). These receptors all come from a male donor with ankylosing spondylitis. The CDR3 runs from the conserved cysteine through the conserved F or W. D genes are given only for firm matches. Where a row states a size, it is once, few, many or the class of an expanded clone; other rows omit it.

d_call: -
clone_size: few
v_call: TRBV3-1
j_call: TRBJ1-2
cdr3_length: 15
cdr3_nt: TGTGCCAGCAGCCCAGTTAGGGGATCCTCTAATGGCTACACCTTC
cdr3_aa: CASSPVRGSSNGYTF

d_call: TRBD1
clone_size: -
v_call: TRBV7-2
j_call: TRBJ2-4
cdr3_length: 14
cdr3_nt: TGTGCCAGCAGCTCGCCGACAGGGGGGGACATTCAGTACTTC
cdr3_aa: CASSSPTGGDIQYF

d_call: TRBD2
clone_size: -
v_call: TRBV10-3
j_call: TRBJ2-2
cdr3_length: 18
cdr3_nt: TGTGCCATCAAGAGCCTAGCGGGAGGCGACCCGAACACCGGGGAGCTGTTTTTT
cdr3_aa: CAIKSLAGGDPNTGELFF

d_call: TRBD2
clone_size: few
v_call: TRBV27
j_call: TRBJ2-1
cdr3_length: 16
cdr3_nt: TGTGCCAGCAGTCCTCATTCTAGCGGGAGGCCGGGTGAGCAGTTCTTC
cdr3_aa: CASSPHSSGRPGEQFF

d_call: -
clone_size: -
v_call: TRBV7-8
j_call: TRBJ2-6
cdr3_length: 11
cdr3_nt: TGTGCCAGCAGCTTAGGCGGCGTCCTGACTTTC
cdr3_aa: CASSLGGVLTF

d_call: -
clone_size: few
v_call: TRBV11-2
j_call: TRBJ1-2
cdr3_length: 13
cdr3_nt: TGTGCCAGCAGCCTGGAACAGTCCCGGGGCTACACCTTC
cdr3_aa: CASSLEQSRGYTF

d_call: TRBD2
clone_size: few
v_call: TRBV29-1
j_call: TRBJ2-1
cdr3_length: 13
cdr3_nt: TGCAGCGCTTCGACTAGCGGATACAATGAGCAGTTCTTC
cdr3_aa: CSASTSGYNEQFF

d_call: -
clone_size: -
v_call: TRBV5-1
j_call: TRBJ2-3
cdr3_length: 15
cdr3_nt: TGCGCCAGCAGCTTGGGAGGGATAAGCACAGATACGCAGTATTTT
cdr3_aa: CASSLGGISTDTQYF

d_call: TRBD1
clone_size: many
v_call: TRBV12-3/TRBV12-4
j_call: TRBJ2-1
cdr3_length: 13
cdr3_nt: TGTGCCAGCAGCATGAATGGACAGGGGGTGGTGTTCTTC
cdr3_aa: CASSMNGQGVVFF

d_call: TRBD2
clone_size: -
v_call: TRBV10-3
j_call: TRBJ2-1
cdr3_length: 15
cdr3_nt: TGTGCCATCAGCAGACTAGCGGGAGGGAGGGATGAGCAGTTCTTC
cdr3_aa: CAISRLAGGRDEQFF

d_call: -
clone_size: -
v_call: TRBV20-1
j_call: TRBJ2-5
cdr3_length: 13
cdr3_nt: TGCAGTGCTAGAGAACCGGGAGAAGAGACCCAGTACTTC
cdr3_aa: CSAREPGEETQYF

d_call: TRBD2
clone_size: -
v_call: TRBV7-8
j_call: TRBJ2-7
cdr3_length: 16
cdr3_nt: TGTGCCAGCAGTCTAATAGCGGGAGGGTACTCCTACGAGCAGTACTTC
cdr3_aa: CASSLIAGGYSYEQYF

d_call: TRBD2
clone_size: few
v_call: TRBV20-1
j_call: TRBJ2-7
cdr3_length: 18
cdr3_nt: TGCAGTGCTAGAGTCCGCCCTCGAACTAGCGGGAGTCGCAACGAGCAGTACTTC
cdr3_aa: CSARVRPRTSGSRNEQYF

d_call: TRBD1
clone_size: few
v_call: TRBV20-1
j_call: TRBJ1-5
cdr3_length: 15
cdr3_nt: TGCAGTGCTGCCTGGGCAGGGGGCGAGGATCAGCCCCAGCATTTT
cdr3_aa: CSAAWAGGEDQPQHF

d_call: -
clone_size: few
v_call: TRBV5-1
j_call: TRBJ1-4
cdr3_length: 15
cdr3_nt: TGCGCCAGCAGCTCTACCGGGACACCGGATGAAAAACTGTTTTTT
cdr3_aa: CASSSTGTPDEKLFF

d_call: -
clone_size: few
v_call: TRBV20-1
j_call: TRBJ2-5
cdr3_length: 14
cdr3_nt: TGCAGTGCTAGAGATAGCGGAGGGCGCGAGACCCAGTACTTC
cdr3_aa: CSARDSGGRETQYF

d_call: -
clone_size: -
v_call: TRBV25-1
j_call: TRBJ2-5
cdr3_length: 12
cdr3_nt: TGTGCCAGCAGTGAATATCTCCCAACCCAGTACTTC
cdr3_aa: CASSEYLPTQYF